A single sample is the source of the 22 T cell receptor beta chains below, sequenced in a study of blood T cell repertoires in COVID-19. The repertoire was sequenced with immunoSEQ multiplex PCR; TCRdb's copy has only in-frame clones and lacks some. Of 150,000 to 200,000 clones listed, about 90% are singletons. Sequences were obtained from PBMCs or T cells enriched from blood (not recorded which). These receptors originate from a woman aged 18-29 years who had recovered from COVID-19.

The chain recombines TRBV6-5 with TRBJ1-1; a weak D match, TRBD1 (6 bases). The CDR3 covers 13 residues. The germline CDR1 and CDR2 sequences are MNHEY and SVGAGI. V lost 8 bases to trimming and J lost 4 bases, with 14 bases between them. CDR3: CASQYRDGTEAFF. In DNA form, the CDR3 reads TGTGCCAGCCAATACAGGGATGGCACTGAAGCTTTCTTT.

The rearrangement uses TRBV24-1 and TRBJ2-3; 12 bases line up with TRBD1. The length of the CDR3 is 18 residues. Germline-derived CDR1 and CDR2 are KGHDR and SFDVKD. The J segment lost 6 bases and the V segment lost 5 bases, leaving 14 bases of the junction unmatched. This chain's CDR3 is CATSGLPGQGASGDTQYF. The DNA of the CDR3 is TGTGCCACCAGTGGTTTACCGGGACAGGGGGCAAGTGGGGATACGCAGTATTTT.

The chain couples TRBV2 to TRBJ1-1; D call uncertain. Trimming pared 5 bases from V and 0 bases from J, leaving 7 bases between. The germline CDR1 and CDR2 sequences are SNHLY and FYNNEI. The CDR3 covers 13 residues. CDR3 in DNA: TGTGCCAGCAGTAGGGAGGTGAACACTGAAGCTTTCTTT. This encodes CASSREVNTEAFF.

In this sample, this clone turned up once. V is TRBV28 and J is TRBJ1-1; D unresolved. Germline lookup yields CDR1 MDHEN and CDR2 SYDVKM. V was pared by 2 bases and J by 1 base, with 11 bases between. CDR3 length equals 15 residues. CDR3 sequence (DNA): TGTGCCAGCAGTTTACGGGGTCGAAGGAACACTGAAGCTTTCTTT. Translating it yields CASSLRGRRNTEAFF. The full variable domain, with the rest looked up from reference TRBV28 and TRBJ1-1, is DVKVTQSSRYLVKRTGEKVFLECVQDMDHENMFWYRQDPGLGLRLIYFSYDVKMKEKGDIPEGYSVSREKKERFSLILESASTNQTSMYLCASSLRGRRNTEAFFGQGTRLTVV.

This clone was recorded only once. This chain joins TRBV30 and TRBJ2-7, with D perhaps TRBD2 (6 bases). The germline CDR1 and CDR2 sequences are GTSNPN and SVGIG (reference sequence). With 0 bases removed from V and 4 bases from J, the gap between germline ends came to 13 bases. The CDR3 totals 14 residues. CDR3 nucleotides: TGTGCCTGGAGTGTTTGGAGGGGTGAATACGAGCAGTACTTC. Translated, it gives CAWSVWRGEYEQYF.

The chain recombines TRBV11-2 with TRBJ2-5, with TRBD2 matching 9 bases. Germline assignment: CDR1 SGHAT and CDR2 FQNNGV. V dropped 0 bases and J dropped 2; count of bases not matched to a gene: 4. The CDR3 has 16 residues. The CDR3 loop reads CASSLERTSAQETQYF. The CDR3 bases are TGTGCCAGCAGCTTAGAACGGACTAGCGCACAAGAGACCCAGTACTTC. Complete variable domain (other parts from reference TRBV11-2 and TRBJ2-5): EAGVAQSPRYKIIEKRQSVAFWCNPISGHATLYWYQQILGQGPKLLIQFQNNGVVDDSQLPKDRFSAERLKGVDSTLKIQPAKLEDSAVYLCASSLERTSAQETQYFGPGTRLLVL.

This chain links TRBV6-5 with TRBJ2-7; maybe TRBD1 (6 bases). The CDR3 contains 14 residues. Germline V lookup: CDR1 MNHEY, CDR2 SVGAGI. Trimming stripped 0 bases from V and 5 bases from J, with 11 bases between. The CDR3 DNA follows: TGTGCCAGCAGTTACTCGTACAGGGACCACGAGCAGTACTTC. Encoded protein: CASSYSYRDHEQYF.

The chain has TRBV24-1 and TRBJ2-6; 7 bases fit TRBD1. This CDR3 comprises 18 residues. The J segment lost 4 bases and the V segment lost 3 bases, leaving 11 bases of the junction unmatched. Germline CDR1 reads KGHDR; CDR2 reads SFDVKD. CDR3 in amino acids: CATSDPQTGRGGANVLTF. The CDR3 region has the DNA TGTGCCACCAGTGATCCACAGACAGGGCGTGGCGGGGCCAACGTCCTGACTTTC.

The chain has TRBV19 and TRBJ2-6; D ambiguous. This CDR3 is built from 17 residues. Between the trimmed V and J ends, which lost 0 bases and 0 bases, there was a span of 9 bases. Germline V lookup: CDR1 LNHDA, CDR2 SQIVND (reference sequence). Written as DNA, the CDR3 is TGTGCCAGTAGTATAGATGGCACTAACTCTGGGGCCAACGTCCTGACTTTC. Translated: CASSIDGTNSGANVLTF. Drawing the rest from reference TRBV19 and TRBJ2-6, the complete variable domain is DGGITQSPKYLFRKEGQNVTLSCEQNLNHDAMYWYRQDPGQGLRLIYYSQIVNDFQKGDIAEGYSVSREKKESFPLTVTSAQKNPTAFYLCASSIDGTNSGANVLTFGAGSRLTVL.

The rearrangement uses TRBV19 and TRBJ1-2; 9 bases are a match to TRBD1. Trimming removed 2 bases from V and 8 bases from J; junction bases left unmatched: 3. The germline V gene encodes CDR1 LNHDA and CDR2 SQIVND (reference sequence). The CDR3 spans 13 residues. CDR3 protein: CASSIRTGEGYTF. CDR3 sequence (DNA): TGTGCCAGTAGTATACGGACAGGGGAAGGCTACACCTTC.

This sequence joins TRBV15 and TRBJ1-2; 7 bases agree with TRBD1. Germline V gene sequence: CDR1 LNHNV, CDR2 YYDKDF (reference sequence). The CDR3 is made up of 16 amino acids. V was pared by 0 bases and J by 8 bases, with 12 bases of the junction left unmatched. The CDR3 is CATSREGDSPPGGYTF. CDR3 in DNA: TGTGCCACCAGCAGAGAAGGGGACAGCCCGCCTGGGGGCTACACCTTC.

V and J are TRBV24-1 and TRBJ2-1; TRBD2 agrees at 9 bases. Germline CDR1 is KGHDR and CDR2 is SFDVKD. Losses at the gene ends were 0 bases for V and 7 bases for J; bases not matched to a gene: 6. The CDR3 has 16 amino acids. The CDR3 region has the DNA TGTGCCACCAGTGATTTGACCGGCGGGGGGGCGAATGAGCAGTTCTTC. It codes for CATSDLTGGGANEQFF.

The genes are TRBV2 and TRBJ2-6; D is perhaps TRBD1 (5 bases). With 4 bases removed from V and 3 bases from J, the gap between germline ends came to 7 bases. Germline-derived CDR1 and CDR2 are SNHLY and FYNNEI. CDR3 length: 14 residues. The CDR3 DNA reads TGTGCCAGCAGTGGCAGGGTTGGGGCCAACGTCCTGACTTTC. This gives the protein CASSGRVGANVLTF.

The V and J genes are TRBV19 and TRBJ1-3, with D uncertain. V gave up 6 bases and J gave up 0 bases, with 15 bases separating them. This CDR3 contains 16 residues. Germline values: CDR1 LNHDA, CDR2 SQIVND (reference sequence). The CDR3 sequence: CASRSPNSGSGNTIYF. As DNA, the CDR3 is TGTGCCAGTAGATCCCCCAACTCGGGCTCTGGAAACACCATATATTTT. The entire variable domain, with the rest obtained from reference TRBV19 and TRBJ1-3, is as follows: DGGITQSPKYLFRKEGQNVTLSCEQNLNHDAMYWYRQDPGQGLRLIYYSQIVNDFQKGDIAEGYSVSREKKESFPLTVTSAQKNPTAFYLCASRSPNSGSGNTIYFGEGSWLTVV.

CDR3 protein: CASSHTSLAKNIQYF. CDR3 bases: TGTGCCAGCAGCCACACATCCTTAGCCAAAAACATTCAGTACTTC. V gene TRBV3-1 (or the pseudogene TRBV3-2) combines with J gene TRBJ2-4; unclear D gene. V lost 3 bases, J lost 0 bases, and 9 bases lay in between. This CDR3 comprises 15 residues. CDR1 and CDR2 (germline): LGHDT, YNNKEL (reference sequence).

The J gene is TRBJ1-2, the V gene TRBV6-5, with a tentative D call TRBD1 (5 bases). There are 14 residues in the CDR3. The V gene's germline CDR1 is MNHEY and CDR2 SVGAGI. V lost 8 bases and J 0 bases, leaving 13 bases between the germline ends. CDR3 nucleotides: TGTGCCAGCCTCCGGGCAGGGTCTAACTATGGCTACACCTTC. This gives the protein CASLRAGSNYGYTF.

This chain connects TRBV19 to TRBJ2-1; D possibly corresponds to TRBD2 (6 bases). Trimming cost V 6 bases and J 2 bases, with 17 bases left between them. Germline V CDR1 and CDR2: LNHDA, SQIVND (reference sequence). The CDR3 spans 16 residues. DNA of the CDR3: TGTGCCAGTAGATATAAAGCGGGCCCCCCCTACAATGAGCAGTTCTTC. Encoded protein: CASRYKAGPPYNEQFF.

As DNA, the CDR3 is TGTGCCAGCAGTTTCCACCTACTCCAGTTCTTC. Translating it yields CASSFHLLQFF. This chain links TRBV28 with TRBJ2-1; D is ambiguous. The CDR3 covers 11 residues. The V end was cut by 3 bases, the J end by 13 bases, with 10 bases between. Germline assignment: CDR1 MDHEN and CDR2 SYDVKM. Full variable domain (missing parts from reference TRBV28 and TRBJ2-1): DVKVTQSSRYLVKRTGEKVFLECVQDMDHENMFWYRQDPGLGLRLIYFSYDVKMKEKGDIPEGYSVSREKKERFSLILESASTNQTSMYLCASSFHLLQFFGPGTRLTVL.

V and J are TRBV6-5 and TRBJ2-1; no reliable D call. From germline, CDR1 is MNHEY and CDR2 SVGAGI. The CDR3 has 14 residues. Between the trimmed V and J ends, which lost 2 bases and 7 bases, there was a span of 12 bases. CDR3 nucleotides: TGTGCCAGCAGTTACGGTCCAAGCTATAATGAGCAGTTCTTC. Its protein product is CASSYGPSYNEQFF.

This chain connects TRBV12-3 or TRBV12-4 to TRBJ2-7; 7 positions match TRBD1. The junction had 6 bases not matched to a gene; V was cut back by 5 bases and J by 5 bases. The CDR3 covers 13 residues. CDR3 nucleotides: TGTGCCAGCAGTCCGGGACAGAAAAACGAGCAGTACTTC. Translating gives CASSPGQKNEQYF.

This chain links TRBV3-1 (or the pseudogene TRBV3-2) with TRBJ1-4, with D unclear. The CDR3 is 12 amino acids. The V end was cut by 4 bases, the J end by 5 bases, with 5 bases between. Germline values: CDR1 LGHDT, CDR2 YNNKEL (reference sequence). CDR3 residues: CASSLVNEKLFF. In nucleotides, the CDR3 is TGTGCCAGCAGCCTAGTCAATGAAAAACTGTTTTTT.

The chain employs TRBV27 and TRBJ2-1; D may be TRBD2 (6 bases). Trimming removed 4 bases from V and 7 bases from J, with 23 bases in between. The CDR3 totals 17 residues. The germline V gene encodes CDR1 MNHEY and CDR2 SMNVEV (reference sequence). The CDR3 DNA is TGTGCCAGCAGTTCCCTTGTGGGTAGCGGAATGGGGAATGAGCAGTTCTTC. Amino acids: CASSSLVGSGMGNEQFF.